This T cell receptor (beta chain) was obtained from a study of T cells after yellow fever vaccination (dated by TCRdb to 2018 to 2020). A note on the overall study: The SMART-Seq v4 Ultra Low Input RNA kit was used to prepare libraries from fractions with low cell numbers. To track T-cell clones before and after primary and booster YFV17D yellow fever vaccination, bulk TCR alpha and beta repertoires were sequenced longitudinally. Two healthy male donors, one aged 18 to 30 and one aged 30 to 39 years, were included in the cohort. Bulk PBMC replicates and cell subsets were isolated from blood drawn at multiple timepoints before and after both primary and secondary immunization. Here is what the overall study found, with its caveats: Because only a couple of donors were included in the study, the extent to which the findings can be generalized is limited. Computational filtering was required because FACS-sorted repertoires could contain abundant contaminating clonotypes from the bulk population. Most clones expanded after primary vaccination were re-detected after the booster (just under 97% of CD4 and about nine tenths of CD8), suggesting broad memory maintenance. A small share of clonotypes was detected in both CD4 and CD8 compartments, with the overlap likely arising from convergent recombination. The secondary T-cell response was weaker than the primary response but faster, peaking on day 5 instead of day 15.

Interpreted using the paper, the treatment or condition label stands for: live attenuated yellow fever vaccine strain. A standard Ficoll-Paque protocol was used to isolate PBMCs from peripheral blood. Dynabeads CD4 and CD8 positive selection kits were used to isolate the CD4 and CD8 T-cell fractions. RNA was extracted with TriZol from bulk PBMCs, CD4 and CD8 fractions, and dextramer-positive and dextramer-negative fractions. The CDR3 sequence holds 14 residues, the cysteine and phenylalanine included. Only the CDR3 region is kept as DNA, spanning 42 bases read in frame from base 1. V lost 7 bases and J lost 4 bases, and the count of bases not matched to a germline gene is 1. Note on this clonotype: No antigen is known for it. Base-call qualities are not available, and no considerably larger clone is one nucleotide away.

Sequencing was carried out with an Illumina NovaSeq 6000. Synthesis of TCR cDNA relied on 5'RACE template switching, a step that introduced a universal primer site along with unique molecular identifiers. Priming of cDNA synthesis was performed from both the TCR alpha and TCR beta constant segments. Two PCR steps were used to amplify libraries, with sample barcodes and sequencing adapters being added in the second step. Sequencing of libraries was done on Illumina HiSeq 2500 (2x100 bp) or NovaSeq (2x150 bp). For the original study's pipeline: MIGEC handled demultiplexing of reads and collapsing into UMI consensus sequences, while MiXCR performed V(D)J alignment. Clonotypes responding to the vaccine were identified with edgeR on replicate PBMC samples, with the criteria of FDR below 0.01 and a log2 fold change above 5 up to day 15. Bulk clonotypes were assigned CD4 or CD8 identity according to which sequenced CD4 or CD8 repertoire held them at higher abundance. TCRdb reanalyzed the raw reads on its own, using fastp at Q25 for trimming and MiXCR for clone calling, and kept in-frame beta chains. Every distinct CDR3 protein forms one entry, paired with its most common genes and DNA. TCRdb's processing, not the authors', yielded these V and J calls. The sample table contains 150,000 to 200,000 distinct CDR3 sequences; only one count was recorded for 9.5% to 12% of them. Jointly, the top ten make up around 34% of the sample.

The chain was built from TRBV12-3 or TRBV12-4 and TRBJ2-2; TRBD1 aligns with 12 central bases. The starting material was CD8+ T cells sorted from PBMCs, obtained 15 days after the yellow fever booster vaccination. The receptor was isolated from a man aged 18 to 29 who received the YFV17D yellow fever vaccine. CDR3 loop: CASTGQGATGELFF. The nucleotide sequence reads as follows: TGTGCCAGCACGGGACAGGGGGCCACCGGGGAGCTGTTTTTT.